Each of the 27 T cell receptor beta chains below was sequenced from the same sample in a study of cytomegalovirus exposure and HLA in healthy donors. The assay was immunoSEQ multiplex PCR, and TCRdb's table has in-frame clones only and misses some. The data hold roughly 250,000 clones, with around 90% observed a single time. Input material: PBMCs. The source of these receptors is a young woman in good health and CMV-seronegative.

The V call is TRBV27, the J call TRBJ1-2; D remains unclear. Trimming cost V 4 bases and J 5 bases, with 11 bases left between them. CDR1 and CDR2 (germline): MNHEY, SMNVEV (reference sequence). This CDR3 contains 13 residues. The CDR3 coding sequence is TGTGCCAGCAGTTCGATCAACAGTTATGGCTACACCTTC. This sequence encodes CASSSINSYGYTF.

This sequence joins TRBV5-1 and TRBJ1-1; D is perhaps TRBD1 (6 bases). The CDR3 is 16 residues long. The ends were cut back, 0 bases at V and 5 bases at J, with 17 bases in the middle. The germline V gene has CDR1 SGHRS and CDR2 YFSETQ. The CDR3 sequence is CASSLASWGRRTEAFF. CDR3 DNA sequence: TGCGCCAGCAGCTTGGCCTCTTGGGGGCGGCGAACTGAAGCTTTCTTT. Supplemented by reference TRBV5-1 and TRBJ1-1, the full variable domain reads KAGVTQTPRYLIKTRGQQVTLSCSPISGHRSVSWYQQTPGQGLQFLFEYFSETQRNKGNFPGRFSGRQFSNSRSEMNVSTLELGDSALYLCASSLASWGRRTEAFFGQGTRLTVV.

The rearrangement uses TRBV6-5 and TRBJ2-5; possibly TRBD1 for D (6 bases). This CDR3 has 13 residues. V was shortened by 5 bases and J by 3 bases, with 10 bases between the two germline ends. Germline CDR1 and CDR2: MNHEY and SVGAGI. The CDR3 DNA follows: TGTGCCAGCAGTCGGGACAAGAAAGAGACCCAGTACTTC. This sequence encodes CASSRDKKETQYF.

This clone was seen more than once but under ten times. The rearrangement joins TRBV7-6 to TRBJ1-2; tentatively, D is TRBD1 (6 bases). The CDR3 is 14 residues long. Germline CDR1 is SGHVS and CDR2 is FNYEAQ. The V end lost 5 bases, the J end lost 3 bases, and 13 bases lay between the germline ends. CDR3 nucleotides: TGTGCCAGCAGCGCCTCCGGGACACACTATGGCTACACCTTC. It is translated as CASSASGTHYGYTF.

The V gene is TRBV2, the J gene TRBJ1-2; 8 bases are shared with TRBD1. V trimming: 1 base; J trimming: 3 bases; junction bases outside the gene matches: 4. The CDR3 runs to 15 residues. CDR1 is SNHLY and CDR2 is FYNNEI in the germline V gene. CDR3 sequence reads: CASSEVGGQDYGYTF. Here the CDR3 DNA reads TGTGCCAGCAGTGAAGTGGGGGGACAGGACTATGGCTACACCTTC.

The CDR3 nucleotides are TGTGCCAGCAGCTTAGACAGGTGGGGGGACGGAGTATCCTACGAGCAGTACGTC. Translation gives CASSLDRWGDGVSYEQYV. V gene TRBV7-9 combines with J gene TRBJ2-7; D might be TRBD2 (6 bases). The CDR3 is 18 residues long. Germline CDR1 and CDR2: SEHNR and FQNEAQ (reference sequence). V was clipped by 1 base and J by 1 base, with 20 bases between them.

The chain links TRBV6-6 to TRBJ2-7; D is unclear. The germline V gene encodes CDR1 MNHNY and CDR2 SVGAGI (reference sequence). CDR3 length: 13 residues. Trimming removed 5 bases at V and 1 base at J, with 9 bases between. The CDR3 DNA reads TGTGCCAGCAGTCTGGGCCCTTCCTACGAGCAGTACGTC. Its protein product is CASSLGPSYEQYV.

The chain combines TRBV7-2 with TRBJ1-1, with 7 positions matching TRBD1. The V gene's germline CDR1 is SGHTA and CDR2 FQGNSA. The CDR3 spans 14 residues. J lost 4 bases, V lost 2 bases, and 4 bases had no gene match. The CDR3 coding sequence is TGTGCCAGCAGCTTAAGACCAGGGGGCACTGAAGCTTTCTTT. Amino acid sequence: CASSLRPGGTEAFF.

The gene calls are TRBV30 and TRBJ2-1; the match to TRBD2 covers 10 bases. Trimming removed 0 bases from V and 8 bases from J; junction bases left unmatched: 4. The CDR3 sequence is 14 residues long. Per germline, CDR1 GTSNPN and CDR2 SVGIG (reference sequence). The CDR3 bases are TGTGCCTGGAGTGTAAGCGGGGGGGCCTATGAGCAGTTCTTC. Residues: CAWSVSGGAYEQFF.

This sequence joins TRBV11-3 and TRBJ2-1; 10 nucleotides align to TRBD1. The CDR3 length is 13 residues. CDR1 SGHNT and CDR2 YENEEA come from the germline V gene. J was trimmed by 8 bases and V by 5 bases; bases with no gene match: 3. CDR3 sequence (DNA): TGTGCCAGCAGCGAAGGGACAGGGGATGAGCAGTTCTTC. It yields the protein CASSEGTGDEQFF. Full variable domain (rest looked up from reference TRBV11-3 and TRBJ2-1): EAGVVQSPRYKIIEKKQPVAFWCNPISGHNTLYWYLQNLGQGPELLIRYENEEAVDDSQLPKDRFSAERLKGVDSTLKIQPAELGDSAVYLCASSEGTGDEQFFGPGTRLTVL.

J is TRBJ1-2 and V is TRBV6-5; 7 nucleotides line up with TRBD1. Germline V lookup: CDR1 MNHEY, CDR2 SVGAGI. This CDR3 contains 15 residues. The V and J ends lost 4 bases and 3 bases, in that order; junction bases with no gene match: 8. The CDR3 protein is CASSSPTGTDYGYTF. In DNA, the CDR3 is TGTGCCAGCAGTTCTCCCACCGGGACAGACTATGGCTACACCTTC.

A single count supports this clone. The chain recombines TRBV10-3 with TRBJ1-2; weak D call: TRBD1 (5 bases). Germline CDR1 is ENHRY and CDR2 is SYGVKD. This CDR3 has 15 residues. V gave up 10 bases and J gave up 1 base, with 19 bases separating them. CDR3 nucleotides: TGTGCCACCTCCCCCGGCGACAGTTATAACTATGGCTACACCTTC. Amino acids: CATSPGDSYNYGYTF.

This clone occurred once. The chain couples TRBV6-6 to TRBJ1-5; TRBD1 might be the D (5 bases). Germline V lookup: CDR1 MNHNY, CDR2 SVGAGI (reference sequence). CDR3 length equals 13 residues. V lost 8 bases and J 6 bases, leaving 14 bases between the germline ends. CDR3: CASGGGFAQPQHF. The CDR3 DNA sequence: TGTGCCAGCGGGGGAGGGTTTGCTCAGCCCCAGCATTTT.

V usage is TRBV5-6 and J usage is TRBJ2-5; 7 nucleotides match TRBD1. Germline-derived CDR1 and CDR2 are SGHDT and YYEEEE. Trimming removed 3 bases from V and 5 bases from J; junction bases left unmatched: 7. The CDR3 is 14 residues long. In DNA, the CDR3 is TGTGCCAGCAGCTCCCGACAGGGAGTCGAGACCCAGTACTTC. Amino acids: CASSSRQGVETQYF.

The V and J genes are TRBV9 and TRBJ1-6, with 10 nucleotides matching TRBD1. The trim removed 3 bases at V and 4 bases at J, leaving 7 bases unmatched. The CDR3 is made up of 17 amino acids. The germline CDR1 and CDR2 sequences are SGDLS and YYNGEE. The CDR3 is CASSARDRGYYNSPLHF. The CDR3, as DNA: TGTGCCAGCAGCGCCCGGGACAGGGGTTATTATAATTCACCCCTCCACTTT.

CDR3 sequence (DNA): TGTGCCAGCAGCTTCCCCAGGGGGGATTCACCCCTCCACTTT. The encoded protein is CASSFPRGDSPLHF. This sequence joins TRBV11-2 and TRBJ1-6; 7 bases are a match to TRBD1. The CDR3 contains 14 residues. Germline V gene data show CDR1 as SGHAT and CDR2 as FQNNGV. V trimming: 3 bases; J trimming: 8 bases; junction bases outside the gene matches: 4.

The CDR3 DNA reads as TGTGCCAGTAGTATTTCTAATCAGCCCCAGCATTTT. This gives the protein CASSISNQPQHF. The gene calls are TRBV19 and TRBJ1-5; D gene unclear. Germline CDR1 reads LNHDA; CDR2 reads SQIVND (reference sequence). The CDR3 extends over 12 amino acids. V lost 3 bases, J lost 4 bases, and 4 bases lay in between.

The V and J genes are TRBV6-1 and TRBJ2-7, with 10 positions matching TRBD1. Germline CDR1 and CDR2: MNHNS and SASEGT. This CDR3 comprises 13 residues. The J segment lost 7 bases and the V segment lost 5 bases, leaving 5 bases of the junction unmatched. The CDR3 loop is CASSQDRGVEQYV. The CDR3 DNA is TGTGCCAGCAGTCAGGACAGGGGGGTTGAGCAGTACGTC.

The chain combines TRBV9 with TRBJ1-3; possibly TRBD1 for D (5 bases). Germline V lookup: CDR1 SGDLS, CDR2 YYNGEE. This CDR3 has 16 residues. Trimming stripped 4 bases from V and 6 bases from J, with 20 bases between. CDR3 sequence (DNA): TGTGCCAGCAGCCCCCGAGGGACTGCCCTGGCAAACACCATATATTTT. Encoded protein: CASSPRGTALANTIYF. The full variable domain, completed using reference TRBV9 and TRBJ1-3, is DSGVTQTPKHLITATGQRVTLRCSPRSGDLSVYWYQQSLDQGLQFLIQYYNGEERAKGNILERFSAQQFPDLHSELNLSSLELGDSALYFCASSPRGTALANTIYFGEGSWLTVV.

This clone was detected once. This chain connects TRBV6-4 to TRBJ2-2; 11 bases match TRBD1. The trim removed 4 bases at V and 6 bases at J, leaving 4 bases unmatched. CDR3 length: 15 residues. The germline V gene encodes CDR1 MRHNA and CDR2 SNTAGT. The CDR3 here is CASSGGQGASGELFF. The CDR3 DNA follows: TGTGCCAGCAGTGGTGGACAGGGGGCGTCCGGGGAGCTGTTTTTT.

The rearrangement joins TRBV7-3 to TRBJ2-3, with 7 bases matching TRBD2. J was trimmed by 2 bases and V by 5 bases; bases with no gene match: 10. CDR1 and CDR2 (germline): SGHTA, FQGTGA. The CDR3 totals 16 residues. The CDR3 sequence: CASSIRPAGTTDTQYF. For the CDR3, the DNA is TGTGCCAGCAGCATACGACCAGCGGGGACCACAGATACGCAGTATTTT. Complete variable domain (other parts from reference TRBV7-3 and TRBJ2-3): GAGVSQTPSNKVTEKGKYVELRCDPISGHTALYWYRQSLGQGPEFLIYFQGTGAADDSGLPNDRFFAVRPEGSVSTLKIQRTERGDSAVYLCASSIRPAGTTDTQYFGPGTRLTVL.

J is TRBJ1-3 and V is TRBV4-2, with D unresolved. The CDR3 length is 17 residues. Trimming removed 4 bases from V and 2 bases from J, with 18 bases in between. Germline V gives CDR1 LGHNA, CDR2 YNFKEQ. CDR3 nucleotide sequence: TGTGCCAGCAGCCCCTATGAGGTGTTTTCTGCTGGAAACACCATATATTTT. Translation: CASSPYEVFSAGNTIYF.

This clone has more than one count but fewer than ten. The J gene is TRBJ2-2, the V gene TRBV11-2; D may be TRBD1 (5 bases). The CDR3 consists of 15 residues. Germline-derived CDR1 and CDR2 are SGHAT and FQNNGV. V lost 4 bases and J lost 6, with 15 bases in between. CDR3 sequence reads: CASSSVPKGSGELFF. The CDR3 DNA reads TGTGCCAGCAGCTCCGTTCCAAAGGGGTCCGGGGAGCTGTTTTTT.

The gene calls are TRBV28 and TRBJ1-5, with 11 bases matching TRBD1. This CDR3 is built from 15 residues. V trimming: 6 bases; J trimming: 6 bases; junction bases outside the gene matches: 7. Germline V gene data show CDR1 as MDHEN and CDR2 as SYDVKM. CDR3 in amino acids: CASSTPGQGVQPQHF. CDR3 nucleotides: TGTGCCAGCAGCACTCCGGGACAGGGGGTTCAGCCCCAGCATTTT.

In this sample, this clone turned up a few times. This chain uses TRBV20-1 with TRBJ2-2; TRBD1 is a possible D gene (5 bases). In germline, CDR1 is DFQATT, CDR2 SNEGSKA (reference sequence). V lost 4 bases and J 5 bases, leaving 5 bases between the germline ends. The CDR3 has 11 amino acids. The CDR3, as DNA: TGCAGTGCTAAGGGGACCGGGGAGCTGTTTTTT. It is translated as CSAKGTGELFF.

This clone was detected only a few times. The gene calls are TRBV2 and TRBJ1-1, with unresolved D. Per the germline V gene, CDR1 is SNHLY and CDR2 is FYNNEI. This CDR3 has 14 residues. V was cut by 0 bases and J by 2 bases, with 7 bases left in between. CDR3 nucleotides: TGTGCCAGCAGTGAAGCGAGGTTCAACACTGAAGCTTTCTTT. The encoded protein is CASSEARFNTEAFF. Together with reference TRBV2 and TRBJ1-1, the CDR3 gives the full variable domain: EPEVTQTPSHQVTQMGQEVILRCVPISNHLYFYWYRQILGQKVEFLVSFYNNEISEKSEIFDDQFSVERPDGSNFTLKIRSTKLEDSAMYFCASSEARFNTEAFFGQGTRLTVV.

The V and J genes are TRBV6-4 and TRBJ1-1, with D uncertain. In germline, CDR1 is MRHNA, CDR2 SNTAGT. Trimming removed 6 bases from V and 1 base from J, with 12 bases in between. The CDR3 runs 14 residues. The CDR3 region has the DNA TGTGCCAGCAGAGCCATAGCTTCGAACACTGAAGCTTTCTTT. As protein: CASRAIASNTEAFF.